Shown below are 2 T cell receptor beta chains from a single sample sequenced in a study of synovial regulatory T cells in juvenile arthritis. Produced via immunoSEQ multiplex PCR; TCRdb's table is partial and in-frame only. This repertoire includes approximately 10,000 clones. The sequencing sample was made of Treg cells from blood. Specified subset: remaining (HLA-DR-negative) circulating blood Treg cells. These receptors were collected from a donor aged 2-29 years with juvenile idiopathic arthritis.

The rearrangement uses TRBV28 and TRBJ1-3. The CDR3 totals 16 residues. No DNA is recorded. The germline gives CDR1 MDHEN, CDR2 SYDVKM. CDR3 in amino acids: CASSLPGPRSGNTIYF.

The chain joins TRBV5-1 to TRBJ1-6; TCRdb lists TRBD1, though no DNA is available to test this call. The germline gives CDR1 SGHRS, CDR2 YFSETQ. CDR3 length: 14 amino acids. There is no recorded DNA. CDR3 amino acids: CASSSTGENSPLHF.